One and the same sample provided the 27 T cell receptor beta chains below, sequenced in a study of PD-1 blockade in mismatch repair-deficient tumors. The protocol was immunoSEQ multiplex PCR, while the TCRdb copy is restricted to in-frame clones and leaves out a portion. The sample holds 100,000 to 150,000 clones, about 88% seen once. Sample: peripheral blood, taken 44 weeks after starting pembrolizumab. Source of these receptors: an adult with mismatch repair-deficient cancer.

This clone occurred a few times. The chain combines TRBV7-2 with TRBJ2-2; D not certain. Trimming took 5 bases from V and 4 from J, leaving 8 bases between them. The CDR3 is 13 amino acids. Germline assignment: CDR1 SGHTA and CDR2 FQGNSA. This CDR3 is CASSPRRTGELFF. The CDR3 DNA sequence: TGTGCCAGCAGCCCCCGTCGCACCGGGGAGCTGTTTTTT.

The chain is built from TRBV4-1 and TRBJ2-1; D is unclear. The CDR3 totals 12 residues. Germline CDR1 reads MGHRA; CDR2 reads YSYEKL. V lost 0 bases to trimming and J lost 8 bases, with 5 bases between them. The CDR3 region is CASSQEVYEQFF. In nucleotides, the CDR3 is TGCGCCAGCAGCCAAGAAGTGTATGAGCAGTTCTTC.

This CDR3 reads CASSLLGPGLAGDEQYF. CDR3 nucleotides: TGTGCCAGCAGCTTACTCGGCCCGGGACTAGCGGGAGACGAGCAGTACTTC. The rearrangement uses TRBV7-6 and TRBJ2-7; 14 nucleotides align to TRBD2. The CDR3 extends over 17 amino acids. V trimming: 2 bases; J trimming: 5 bases; junction bases outside the gene matches: 8. Germline assignment: CDR1 SGHVS and CDR2 FNYEAQ. Variable domain in full (rest from reference TRBV7-6 and TRBJ2-7): GAGVSQSPRYKVTKRGQDVALRCDPISGHVSLYWYRQALGQGPEFLTYFNYEAQQDKSGLPNDRFSAERPEGSISTLTIQRTEQRDSAMYRCASSLLGPGLAGDEQYFGPGTRLTVT.

This sequence joins TRBV30 and TRBJ2-7, with 9 bases fitting TRBD2. V gave up 5 bases and J gave up 4 bases; unmatched junction bases: 6. Per the germline V gene, CDR1 is GTSNPN and CDR2 is SVGIG (reference sequence). The CDR3 consists of 13 residues. CDR3 DNA sequence: TGTGCCTGGTCCCTAGCGGGATTATACGAGCAGTACTTC. This encodes CAWSLAGLYEQYF.

The chain carries TRBV4-3 and TRBJ2-2; D is perhaps TRBD1 (5 bases). The CDR3 has 14 amino acids. Trimming removed 3 bases at V and 6 bases at J, with 11 bases between. Looked up from germline, CDR1 is LGHNA and CDR2 is YSLEER. The CDR3 coding sequence is TGCGCCAGCAGCCACCCAGGGATGGCCGGGGAGCTGTTTTTT. It translates to CASSHPGMAGELFF.

This clone was detected a few times. The V and J genes are TRBV29-1 and TRBJ2-7, with D possibly TRBD2 on 7 matching bases. The CDR3 is 16 residues long. CDR1 SQVTM and CDR2 ANQGSEA come from the germline V gene. V lost 3 bases and J 7 bases, leaving 25 bases between the germline ends. This CDR3 is CSVEGAWQGGFREQYF. The CDR3 DNA reads as TGCAGCGTTGAGGGGGCTTGGCAGGGAGGGTTCAGGGAGCAGTACTTC.

This clone was counted only a few times. The chain uses TRBV19 and TRBJ2-1; 15 bases align to TRBD2. The length of the CDR3 is 14 residues. The germline gives CDR1 LNHDA, CDR2 SQIVND (reference sequence). The junction had 6 bases not matched to a gene; V was cut back by 4 bases and J by 14 bases. The CDR3 DNA reads TGTGCCAGTAGTACAGGACTAGCGGGAGGGCTTGAGTTCTTC. Protein product: CASSTGLAGGLEFF.

The chain has TRBV5-8 and TRBJ2-1, with 9 bases aligning to TRBD2. V shed 0 bases, J shed 3 bases, and the junction held 1 base outside the gene matches. The V gene's germline CDR1 is SGHTS and CDR2 YDEGEE. The CDR3 sequence is 15 residues long. CDR3 nucleotides: TGTGCCAGCAGCTTGGGGACTAGCGTCTACAATGAGCAGTTCTTC. Encoded protein: CASSLGTSVYNEQFF.

The rearrangement links TRBV4-2 to TRBJ2-7; a weak D match, TRBD2 (5 bases). Between the trimmed V and J ends, which lost 0 bases and 4 bases, there was a span of 13 bases. Germline V CDR1 and CDR2: LGHNA, YNFKEQ. The CDR3 length is 15 residues. CDR3 region: CASSQERVEQYEQYF. For the CDR3, the DNA is TGTGCCAGCAGCCAAGAGCGGGTGGAGCAATACGAGCAGTACTTC.

The J gene is TRBJ1-2, the V gene TRBV9, with 10 bases fitting TRBD1. The CDR3 runs to 18 residues. With 3 bases clipped from V and 1 base from J, the junction kept 12 bases outside the gene matches. Germline V gene data show CDR1 as SGDLS and CDR2 as YYNGEE. This CDR3 is CASSGRGTGAPFNYGYTF. Here the CDR3 DNA reads TGTGCCAGCAGCGGAAGGGGGACAGGGGCCCCGTTTAACTATGGCTACACCTTC.

The rearrangement links TRBV9 to TRBJ2-2, with TRBD2 matching over 8 bases. Per germline, CDR1 SGDLS and CDR2 YYNGEE. V trimming: 4 bases; J trimming: 0 bases; junction bases outside the gene matches: 8. The CDR3 is 17 amino acids. DNA of the CDR3: TGTGCCAGCAGCTCCACTGTAGCGGGACCGAACACCGGGGAGCTGTTTTTT. The encoded protein is CASSSTVAGPNTGELFF.

The chain uses TRBV19 and TRBJ1-4; TRBD1 matches at 7 bases. CDR1 is LNHDA and CDR2 is SQIVND in the germline V gene (reference sequence). V shed 3 bases, J shed 5 bases, and the junction held 3 bases outside the gene matches. The CDR3 length is 14 residues. CDR3 in DNA: TGTGCCAGTAGTATGGGGACAGCAAATGAAAAACTGTTTTTT. Encoded protein: CASSMGTANEKLFF.

This sequence joins TRBV28 and TRBJ2-6; weak D call: TRBD1 (5 bases). Germline-derived CDR1 and CDR2 are MDHEN and SYDVKM. CDR3 length: 18 amino acids. The V end was cut by 5 bases, the J end by 2 bases, with 19 bases between. The CDR3 spells CASSLYLFRVPGANVLTF. In nucleotides, the CDR3 is TGTGCCAGCAGTCTGTACCTATTCAGGGTTCCTGGGGCCAACGTCCTGACTTTC.

This sequence joins TRBV5-1 and TRBJ2-7; no definite D call. CDR3 length: 15 amino acids. From germline, CDR1 is SGHRS and CDR2 YFSETQ. V lost 0 bases and J lost 2, with 12 bases in between. For the CDR3, the DNA is TGCGCCAGCAGCTTGGTGTTAGAGGCGACCTACGAGCAGTACTTC. This encodes CASSLVLEATYEQYF. Variable domain in full (rest from reference TRBV5-1 and TRBJ2-7): KAGVTQTPRYLIKTRGQQVTLSCSPISGHRSVSWYQQTPGQGLQFLFEYFSETQRNKGNFPGRFSGRQFSNSRSEMNVSTLELGDSALYLCASSLVLEATYEQYFGPGTRLTVT.

This chain uses TRBV28 with TRBJ1-5; TRBD1 matches 7 bases. From germline, CDR1 is MDHEN and CDR2 SYDVKM. V lost 7 bases and J lost 7; bases outside the gene matches: 4. CDR3 length: 12 amino acids. The CDR3 nucleotides are TGTGCCAGCAACAGGGGCTACCAGCCCCAGCATTTT. This translates into CASNRGYQPQHF.

This sequence joins TRBV7-2 and TRBJ2-1; 12 nucleotides match TRBD1. Germline trimming cut 6 bases from V and 6 bases from J; bases unmatched to any gene: 3. Germline values: CDR1 SGHTA, CDR2 FQGNSA. The CDR3 runs 14 residues. The CDR3 coding sequence is TGTGCCAGCAGTCGGGACAGGGGGCGCAATGAGCAGTTCTTC. This encodes CASSRDRGRNEQFF. The complete variable domain, with remaining parts taken from reference TRBV7-2 and TRBJ2-1, reads GAGVSQSPSNKVTEKGKDVELRCDPISGHTALYWYRQSLGQGLEFLIYFQGNSAPDKSGLPSDRFSAERTGGSVSTLTIQRTQQEDSAVYLCASSRDRGRNEQFFGPGTRLTVL.

The gene calls are TRBV6-6 and TRBJ2-4, with a possible D match to TRBD1 (6 bases). The CDR3 is 16 amino acids. Germline V gene data show CDR1 as MNHNY and CDR2 as SVGAGI (reference sequence). V was trimmed by 5 bases and J by 0 bases, leaving 14 bases between them. The CDR3 nucleotides read TGTGCCAGCAGTGGGACAACAACCTTAGCCAAAAACATTCAGTACTTC. Amino acid sequence: CASSGTTTLAKNIQYF.

This rearrangement joins TRBV4-1 to TRBJ2-3, with 10 bases fitting TRBD1. The CDR3 loop spans 16 amino acids. Germline CDR1 and CDR2: MGHRA and YSYEKL. The V segment lost 8 bases and the J segment 2 bases; nucleotides outside the gene matches: 10. The CDR3 DNA reads as TGCGCCAGCCGCAAAACCGGGACAGGGGTCACAGATACGCAGTATTTT. Protein sequence: CASRKTGTGVTDTQYF.

The rearrangement uses TRBV28 and TRBJ2-4, with no clear D. The germline V and J ends were trimmed by 6 bases and 5 bases, with 14 bases remaining between them. Per the germline V gene, CDR1 is MDHEN and CDR2 is SYDVKM. The CDR3 spans 14 residues. The CDR3 DNA is TGTGCCAGCAGGTCGTGGGGTCTAGAAAACATTCAGTACTTC. Translation gives CASRSWGLENIQYF.

The CDR3 region is CASSPGQGGDEQFF. The CDR3 DNA reads as TGTGCCAGCAGCCCGGGACAGGGAGGCGATGAGCAGTTCTTC. The rearrangement joins TRBV7-8 to TRBJ2-1; 9 bases line up with TRBD1. Trimming removed 5 bases from V and 8 bases from J; junction bases left unmatched: 7. The germline V gene has CDR1 SGHVS and CDR2 FQNEAQ. CDR3 length: 14 residues.

The chain has TRBV25-1 and TRBJ2-5, with TRBD2 identical over 7 bases. This CDR3 is 14 amino acids long. The V gene end was trimmed by 3 bases and the J gene end by 1 base; junction bases not matched to a gene: 2. Germline V gene lookup returns CDR1 MGHDK and CDR2 SYGVNS. CDR3 nucleotides: TGTGCCAGCAGTGACAGCGGGATCCAAGAGACCCAGTACTTC. This encodes CASSDSGIQETQYF.

CDR3 in amino acids: CASPFNPGQGPNEQFF. The CDR3 region has the DNA TGTGCCAGCCCATTTAACCCGGGACAGGGGCCGAATGAGCAGTTCTTC. This chain joins TRBV7-9 and TRBJ2-1, with TRBD1 identical over 10 bases. CDR1 and CDR2 (germline): SEHNR, FQNEAQ (reference sequence). The CDR3 totals 16 residues. V shed 8 bases, J shed 7 bases, and the junction held 14 bases outside the gene matches.

The chain couples TRBV27 to TRBJ1-4; TRBD1 might be the D (5 bases). CDR3 length: 18 residues. The V and J ends lost 6 bases and 8 bases respectively, with 28 bases between them. CDR1 and CDR2 (germline): MNHEY, SMNVEV (reference sequence). CDR3 residues: CASRSREGRRGVGEKLFF. In DNA, the CDR3 is TGTGCCAGCAGATCACGTGAGGGGAGACGAGGGGTAGGAGAAAAACTGTTTTTT. The whole variable domain, remainder taken from reference TRBV27 and TRBJ1-4, is EAQVTQNPRYLITVTGKKLTVTCSQNMNHEYMSWYRQDPGLGLRQIYYSMNVEVTDKGDVPEGYKVSRKEKRNFPLILESPSPNQTSLYFCASRSREGRRGVGEKLFFGSGTQLSVL.

This rearrangement joins TRBV5-1 to TRBJ2-1; perhaps D is TRBD1 or TRBD2 (5 bases each). V lost 5 bases and J 15 bases, leaving 18 bases between the germline ends. Germline CDR1 SGHRS, CDR2 YFSETQ. The CDR3 totals 12 residues. DNA for the CDR3: TGCGCCAGCAGTTTCGACCCGAGGGGTTTGTTCTTC. Encoded protein: CASSFDPRGLFF.

The chain recombines TRBV11-2 with TRBJ2-5, with 12 bases aligning to TRBD2. The ends lost 5 bases at V and 5 bases at J; junction bases unmatched: 12. CDR3 length: 17 residues. The germline gives CDR1 SGHAT, CDR2 FQNNGV. CDR3 in DNA: TGTGCCAGCAGCACCCTACCGGGACTAGCGGGTTGGGAGACCCAGTACTTC. This encodes CASSTLPGLAGWETQYF.

The chain employs TRBV11-2 and TRBJ2-1; tentative D call: TRBD2 (6 bases). The CDR3 contains 15 residues. Germline V gene sequence: CDR1 SGHAT, CDR2 FQNNGV. V lost 0 bases and J 8 bases, leaving 14 bases between the germline ends. The CDR3 region is CASSLDNSGRHEQFF. CDR3 bases: TGTGCCAGCAGCTTAGATAATAGCGGAAGGCATGAGCAGTTCTTC.

This chain uses TRBV28 with TRBJ2-2, with TRBD2 matching 8 bases. V lost 3 bases, J lost 4 bases, and 1 base stayed unmatched. CDR1 is MDHEN and CDR2 is SYDVKM in the germline V gene. The CDR3 runs to 14 residues. CDR3 DNA: TGTGCCAGCAGTTTCCGGGGGGGCACCGGGGAGCTGTTTTTT. It is translated as CASSFRGGTGELFF.